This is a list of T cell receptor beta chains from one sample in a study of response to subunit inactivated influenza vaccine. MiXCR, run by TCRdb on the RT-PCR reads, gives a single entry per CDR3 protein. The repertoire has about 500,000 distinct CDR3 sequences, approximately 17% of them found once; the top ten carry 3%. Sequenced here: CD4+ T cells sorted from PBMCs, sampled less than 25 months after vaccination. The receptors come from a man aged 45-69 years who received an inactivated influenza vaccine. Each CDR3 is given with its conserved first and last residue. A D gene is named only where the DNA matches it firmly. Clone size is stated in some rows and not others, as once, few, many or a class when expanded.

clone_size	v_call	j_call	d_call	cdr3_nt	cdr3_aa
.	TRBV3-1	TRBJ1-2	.	TGTGCCAGCAGCCAAATTGGGCATGGCTACACCTTC	CASSQIGHGYTF
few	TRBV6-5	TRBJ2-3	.	TGTGCCAGCAGTTACCGTCAGGCTAGCACAGATACGCAGTATTTT	CASSYRQASTDTQYF
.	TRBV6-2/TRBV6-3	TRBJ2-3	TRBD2	TGTGCCAGCAGACTTAGCGGGAGTGAGCCAGATACGCAGTATTTT	CASRLSGSEPDTQYF
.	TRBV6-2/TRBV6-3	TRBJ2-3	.	TGTGCCAGCAGTTACCCGGGAGCCACAGATACGCAGTATTTT	CASSYPGATDTQYF
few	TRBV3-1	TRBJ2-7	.	TGTGCCAGCAGCCCCGGAAGGTGGGTTCAGTACAACGAGCAGTACTTC	CASSPGRWVQYNEQYF
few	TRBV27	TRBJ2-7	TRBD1	TGTGCCAGCAGTCCGGGACAGGGGGCCTTTTACGAGCAGTACTTC	CASSPGQGAFYEQYF
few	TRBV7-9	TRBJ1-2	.	TGTGCCAGCACCTCGGCGGGAGACTACACCTTC	CASTSAGDYTF
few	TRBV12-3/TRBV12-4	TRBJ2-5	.	TGTGCCACGGCGAAGGGCGGAGCGGGTGGTGAGACCCAGTACTTC	CATAKGGAGGETQYF
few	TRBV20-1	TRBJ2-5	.	TGCAGTGTGGACCAAGAGACCCAGTACTTC	CSVDQETQYF
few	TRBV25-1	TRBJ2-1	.	TGTGCCAGCAGTGAATATGGAAAAATATCTGACAATGAGCAGTTCTTC	CASSEYGKISDNEQFF
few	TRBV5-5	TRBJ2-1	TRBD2	TGTGCCAGCAGCTTGCCCACTAGCGGAATCGACAATGAGCAGTTCTTC	CASSLPTSGIDNEQFF
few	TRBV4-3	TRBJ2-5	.	TGCGCCAGCAGCCAAGCGGCGGGAGAGACCCAGTACTTC	CASSQAAGETQYF
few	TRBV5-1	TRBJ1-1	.	TGCGCCAGCAGCCCCTCCGGTGGGGGAGACAGGAGGGCTTTCTTT	CASSPSGGGDRRAFF
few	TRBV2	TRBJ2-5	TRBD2	TGTGCCAGCAGCAGGACTAGCGGGAGGGCCGGGGAGACCCAGTACTTC	CASSRTSGRAGETQYF
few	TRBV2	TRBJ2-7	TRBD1	TGTGCCAGCAGTTTTCAGGGGGCCCCCTACGAGCAGTACTTC	CASSFQGAPYEQYF
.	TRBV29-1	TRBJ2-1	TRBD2	TGCAGCGTTGAAGTCCTAGCGGGAGCGGTTGAGCAGTTCTTC	CSVEVLAGAVEQFF
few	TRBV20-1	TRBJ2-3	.	TGCAGTCCCCGACGAGGGGGCACAGATACGCAGTATTTT	CSPRRGGTDTQYF
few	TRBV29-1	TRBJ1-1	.	TGCAGCGTTGAAGTTACAAGGGAGGGAGCTTTCTTT	CSVEVTREGAFF
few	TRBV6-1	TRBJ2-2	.	TGTGCCAGCAGCCCAAGGCACGGCTCCGGGGAGCTGTTTTTT	CASSPRHGSGELFF
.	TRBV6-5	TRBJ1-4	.	TGTGCCAGCAGTTACTCGATAGCCCCGGGTAATGAAAAACTGTTTTTT	CASSYSIAPGNEKLFF
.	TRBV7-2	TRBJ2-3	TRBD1	TGTGCCAGCAGCTTAACGGTAGCCTTCGACAGGGGAAGCGGGGATACGCAGTATTTT	CASSLTVAFDRGSGDTQYF
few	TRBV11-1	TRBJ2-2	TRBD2	TGTGCCAGCAGCTTTTTTAAGGGGACTAGCGCAAACACCGGGGAGCTGTTTTTT	CASSFFKGTSANTGELFF
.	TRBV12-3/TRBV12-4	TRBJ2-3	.	TGTGCCAGCAGTTTAAAGCACCTCTCCGCTACGCAGTATTTT	CASSLKHLSATQYF
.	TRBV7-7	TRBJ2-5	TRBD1	TGTGCCAGCAGCGTCGGACAGGGCGGGACCCAGTACTTC	CASSVGQGGTQYF
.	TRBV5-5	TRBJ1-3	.	TGTGCCAGCAGCTCCCATCCCCGTGGGACTGGAAACACCATATATTTT	CASSSHPRGTGNTIYF
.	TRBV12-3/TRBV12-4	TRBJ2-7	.	TGTGCCAGCAGTATGGACAGAGAGCAGTACTTC	CASSMDREQYF
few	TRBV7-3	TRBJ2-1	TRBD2	TGTGCCAGCAGCTTAGACCCAGCGGGGGCTTTGAATGAGCAGTTCTTC	CASSLDPAGALNEQFF
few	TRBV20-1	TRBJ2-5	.	TGCAGTGCCTTAGTCGGAAATGAAGAGACCCAGTACTTC	CSALVGNEETQYF
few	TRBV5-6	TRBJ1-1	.	TGTGCCAGCAGCTTGAAGTCCCCTCTCGCCCTGCTAGCTTTCTTT	CASSLKSPLALLAFF
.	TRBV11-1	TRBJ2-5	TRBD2	TGTGCCAGCAGCCCGGGACTAGTGTTTGAGACCCAGTACTTC	CASSPGLVFETQYF
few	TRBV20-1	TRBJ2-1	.	TGCAGTGCTAGAGATCGTCTCGGCCATGAGCAGTTCTTC	CSARDRLGHEQFF